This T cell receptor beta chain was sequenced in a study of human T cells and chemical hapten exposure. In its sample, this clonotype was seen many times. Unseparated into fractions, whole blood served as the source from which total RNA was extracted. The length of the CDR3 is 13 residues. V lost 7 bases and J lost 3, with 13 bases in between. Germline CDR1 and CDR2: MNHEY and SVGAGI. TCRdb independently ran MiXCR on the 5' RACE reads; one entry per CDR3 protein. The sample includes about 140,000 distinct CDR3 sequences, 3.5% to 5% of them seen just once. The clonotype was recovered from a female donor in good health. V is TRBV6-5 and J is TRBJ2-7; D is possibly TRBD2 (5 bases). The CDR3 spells CASTARAGYEQYF. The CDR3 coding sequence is TGTGCCAGCACGGCGAGGGCTGGCTACGAGCAGTACTTC.